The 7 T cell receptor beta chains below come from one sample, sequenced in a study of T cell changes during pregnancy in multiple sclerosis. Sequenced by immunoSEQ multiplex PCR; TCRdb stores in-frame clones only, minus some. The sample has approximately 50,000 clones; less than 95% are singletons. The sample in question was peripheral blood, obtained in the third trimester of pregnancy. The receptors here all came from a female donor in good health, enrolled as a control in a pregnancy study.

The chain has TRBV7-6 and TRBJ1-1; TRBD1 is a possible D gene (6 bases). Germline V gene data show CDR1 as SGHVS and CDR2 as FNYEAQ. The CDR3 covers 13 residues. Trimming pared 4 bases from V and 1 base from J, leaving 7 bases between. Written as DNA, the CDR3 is TGTGCCAGCAGCTCACAGGGGAACACTGAAGCTTTCTTT. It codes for CASSSQGNTEAFF.

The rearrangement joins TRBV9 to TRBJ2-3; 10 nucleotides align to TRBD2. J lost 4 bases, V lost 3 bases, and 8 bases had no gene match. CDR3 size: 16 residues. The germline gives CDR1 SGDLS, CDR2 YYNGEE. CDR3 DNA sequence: TGTGCCAGCAGCGCCGGCAGCGGGGGGGCATCAGATACGCAGTATTTT. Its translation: CASSAGSGGASDTQYF.

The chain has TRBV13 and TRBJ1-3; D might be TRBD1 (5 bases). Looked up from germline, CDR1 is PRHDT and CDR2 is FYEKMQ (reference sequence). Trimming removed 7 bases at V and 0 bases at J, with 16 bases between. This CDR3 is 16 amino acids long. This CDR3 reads CASTGGGRVSGNTIYF. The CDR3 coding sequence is TGTGCCAGCACCGGGGGGGGTAGGGTCTCTGGAAACACCATATATTTT.

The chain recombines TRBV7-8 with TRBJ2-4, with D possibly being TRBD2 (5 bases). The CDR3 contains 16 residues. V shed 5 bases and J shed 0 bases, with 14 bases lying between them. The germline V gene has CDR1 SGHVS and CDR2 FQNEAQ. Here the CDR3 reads CASSPVRALAKNIQYF. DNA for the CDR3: TGTGCCAGCAGCCCTGTGAGGGCACTAGCCAAAAACATTCAGTACTTC.

In DNA, the CDR3 is TGCGCCAGCAGCCAAGCCTGGCGGGGGCCGTACAATGAGCAGTTCTTC. This encodes CASSQAWRGPYNEQFF. The gene calls are TRBV4-3 and TRBJ2-1, with D possibly TRBD2 on 7 matching bases. V was pared by 1 base and J by 4 bases, with 14 bases between. CDR1 and CDR2 from the germline V gene are LGHNA and YSLEER. The CDR3 is 16 residues long.

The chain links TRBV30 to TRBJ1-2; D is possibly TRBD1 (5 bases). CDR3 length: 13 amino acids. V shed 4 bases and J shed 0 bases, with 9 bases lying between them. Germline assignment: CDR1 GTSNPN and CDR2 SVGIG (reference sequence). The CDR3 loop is CAWTTVANYGYTF. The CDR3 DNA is TGTGCCTGGACGACAGTAGCTAACTATGGCTACACCTTC.

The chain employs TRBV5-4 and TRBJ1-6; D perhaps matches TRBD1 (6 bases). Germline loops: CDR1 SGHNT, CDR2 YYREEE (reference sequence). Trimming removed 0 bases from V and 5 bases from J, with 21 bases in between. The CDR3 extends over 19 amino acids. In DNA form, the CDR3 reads TGTGCCAGCAGCTTGGTAAGCGGGAATGGGGGGGCCAATAATTCACCCCTCCACTTT. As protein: CASSLVSGNGGANNSPLHF.